Listed below are T cell receptor beta chains from one sample, sequenced in a study of cytomegalovirus exposure and HLA in healthy donors. The data were produced by immunoSEQ multiplex PCR, yet TCRdb's version contains in-frame clones alone and is incomplete. The table shows tens of thousands of clones, with approximately 84% occurring only once. The sample consisted of PBMCs. Source of these receptors: a man between 18 and 35 years old in good health and CMV-seronegative. Each CDR3 is given with its conserved first and last residue. The D gene is left open where the match is weak. Clone size is not always given. Where it is, it says once, few, many or a class for expanded clones.

>TRBV28|TRBD1|TRBJ2-3|-
TGTGCCAGCACCCCGACGACAGGGCCCAGAGATACGCAGTATTTT
CASTPTTGPRDTQYF
>TRBV27|TRBD1|TRBJ2-1|-
TGTGCCAGCAGTTCCTGGACAGGGGGCAATGAGCAGTTCTTC
CASSSWTGGNEQFF
>TRBV7-6|TRBD1|TRBJ1-2|-
TGTGCCAGCAGCTTAGAGGCAGGGGGCCCCTATGGCTACACCTTC
CASSLEAGGPYGYTF
>TRBV11-3|-|TRBJ1-1|-
TGTGCCAGCAGCCTCGGAGGGGTGACTGAAGCTTTCTTT
CASSLGGVTEAFF
>TRBV15|TRBD2|TRBJ2-1|-
TGTGCCACCAGCGGAGGGGCTAGCGGGAGATATGAGCAGTTCTTC
CATSGGASGRYEQFF
>TRBV18|TRBD2|TRBJ2-1|-
TGTGCCAGCTCACCAAGGTCTAGCGGATACAATGAGCAGTTCTTC
CASSPRSSGYNEQFF
>TRBV6-1|TRBD1|TRBJ1-1|-
TGTGCCAGCAGTGGAGAGGGACAGGGGGCTTTCTTT
CASSGEGQGAFF
>TRBV29-1|-|TRBJ2-7|-
TGCAGCGTTGAAGATCGCGGCTACTCCTACGAGCAGTACTTC
CSVEDRGYSYEQYF
>TRBV7-6|-|TRBJ1-1|-
TGTGCCAGCAGCTTACTCCAGGGAGGCACTGAAGCTTTCTTT
CASSLLQGGTEAFF
>TRBV10-3|-|TRBJ2-7|-
TGTGCCATCAGTGAGTCTCCGGACAGATCCTACGAGCAGTACTTC
CAISESPDRSYEQYF
>TRBV19|TRBD1|TRBJ1-2|-
TGTGCCAGTAGTCCTGGGACAGGGGGGCATGGCTACACCTTC
CASSPGTGGHGYTF
>TRBV28|-|TRBJ1-5|-
TGTGCCAGCAACCCTGGGGGGTTCAGTCAGCCCCAGCATTTT
CASNPGGFSQPQHF
>TRBV6-4|TRBD1|TRBJ2-3|-
TGTGCCAGTAGCGGACAGGGAGGCACAGATACGCAGTATTTT
CASSGQGGTDTQYF
>TRBV18|TRBD1|TRBJ2-2|once
TGTGCCAGCTCAGGGACAGCCGACACCGGGGAGCTGTTTTTT
CASSGTADTGELFF
>TRBV30|TRBD2|TRBJ2-2|-
TGTGCCTGGAGTGTACGGGGACTAGCGGAAACGAACACCGGGGAGCTGTTTTTT
CAWSVRGLAETNTGELFF
>TRBV6-5|TRBD1|TRBJ1-2|once
TGTGCCAGCAGTTATAGGGCAGGGGGTTCCGGCTACACCTTC
CASSYRAGGSGYTF
>TRBV4-3|TRBD2|TRBJ2-1|-
TGCGCCAGCAGCCAAGGATGGGGACTAGCGGGAGGTAATGAGCAGTTCTTC
CASSQGWGLAGGNEQFF
>TRBV7-9|TRBD2|TRBJ2-1|-
TGTGCCAGCAGCCCAACCGGGACTAGCGGGTTTGAGCAGTTCTTC
CASSPTGTSGFEQFF
>TRBV9|-|TRBJ1-1|-
TGTGCCAGCAGCGCCAGGTCCCGGGACACGAACACTGAAGCTTTCTTT
CASSARSRDTNTEAFF
>TRBV4-3|-|TRBJ1-2|-
TGCGCCAGCAGCCCGGGAGGGATTTTAAACTATGGCTACACCTTC
CASSPGGILNYGYTF
>TRBV7-3|-|TRBJ2-5|-
TGTGCCAGCAGCTTAGCGGGGCCCGGGACCCAGTACTTC
CASSLAGPGTQYF
>TRBV9|-|TRBJ1-1|-
TGTGCCAGCAGCGAAACAGGGATTGGCACTGAAGCTTTCTTT
CASSETGIGTEAFF
>TRBV27|-|TRBJ2-7|-
TGTGCCAGCAGATCACTCAGACTGCGAGATTACGAGCAGTACTTC
CASRSLRLRDYEQYF
>TRBV7-3|-|TRBJ1-1|once
TGTGCCAGCAGCTTAACGGGGGCCACTGAAGCTTTCTTT
CASSLTGATEAFF
>TRBV18|-|TRBJ2-5|once
TGTGCCAGCTCACCAGTGACAGATAATCAAGAGACCCAGTACTTC
CASSPVTDNQETQYF
>TRBV6-5|-|TRBJ1-1|few
TGTGCCAGCAGTTATGCCCCAATAACAGGGAATACTGAAGCTTTCTTT
CASSYAPITGNTEAFF
>TRBV27|-|TRBJ1-5|-
TGTGCCAGCAGTTTATATTCGTCGGGGGGCAATCAGCCCCAGCATTTT
CASSLYSSGGNQPQHF
>TRBV27|-|TRBJ1-1|-
TGTGCCGCGGGACTGGCGGAAGCTTTCTTT
CAAGLAEAFF